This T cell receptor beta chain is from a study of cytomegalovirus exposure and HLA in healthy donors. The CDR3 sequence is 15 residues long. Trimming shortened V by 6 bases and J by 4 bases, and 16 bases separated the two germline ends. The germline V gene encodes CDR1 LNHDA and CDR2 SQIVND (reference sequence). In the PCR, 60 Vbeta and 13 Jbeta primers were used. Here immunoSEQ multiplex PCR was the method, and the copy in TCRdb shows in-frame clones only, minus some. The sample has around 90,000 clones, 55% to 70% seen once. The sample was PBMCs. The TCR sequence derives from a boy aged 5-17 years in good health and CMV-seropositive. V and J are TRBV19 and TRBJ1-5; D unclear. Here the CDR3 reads CASSTGMGNNQPQHF. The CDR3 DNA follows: TGTGCCAGTAGCACCGGGATGGGGAATAATCAGCCCCAGCATTTT.